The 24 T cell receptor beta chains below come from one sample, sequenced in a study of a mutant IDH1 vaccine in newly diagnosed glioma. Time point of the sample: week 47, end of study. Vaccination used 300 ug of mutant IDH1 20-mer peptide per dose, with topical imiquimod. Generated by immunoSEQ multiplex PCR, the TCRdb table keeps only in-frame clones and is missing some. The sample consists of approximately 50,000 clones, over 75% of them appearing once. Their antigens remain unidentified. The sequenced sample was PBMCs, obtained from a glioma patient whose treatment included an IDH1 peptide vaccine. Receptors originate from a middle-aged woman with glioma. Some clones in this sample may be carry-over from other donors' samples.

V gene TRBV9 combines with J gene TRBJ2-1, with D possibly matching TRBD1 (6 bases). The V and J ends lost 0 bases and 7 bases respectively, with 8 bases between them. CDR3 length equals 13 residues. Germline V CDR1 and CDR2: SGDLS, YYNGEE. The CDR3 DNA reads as TGTGCCAGCAGCGTAGGGACAGCGAATGAGCAGTTCTTC. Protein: CASSVGTANEQFF.

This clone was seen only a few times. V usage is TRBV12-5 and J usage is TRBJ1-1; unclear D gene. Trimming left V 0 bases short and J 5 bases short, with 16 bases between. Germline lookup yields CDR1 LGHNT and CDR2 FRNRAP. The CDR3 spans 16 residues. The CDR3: CASGLVLGLRRTEAFF. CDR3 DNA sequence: TGTGCTAGTGGTTTGGTACTTGGGCTCCGGAGGACTGAAGCTTTCTTT.

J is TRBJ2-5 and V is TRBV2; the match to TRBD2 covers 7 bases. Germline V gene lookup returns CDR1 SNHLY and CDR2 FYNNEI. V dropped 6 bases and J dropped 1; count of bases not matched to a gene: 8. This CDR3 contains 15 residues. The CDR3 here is CASRARLALQETQYF. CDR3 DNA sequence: TGTGCCAGCAGGGCCCGACTAGCCCTCCAAGAGACCCAGTACTTC.

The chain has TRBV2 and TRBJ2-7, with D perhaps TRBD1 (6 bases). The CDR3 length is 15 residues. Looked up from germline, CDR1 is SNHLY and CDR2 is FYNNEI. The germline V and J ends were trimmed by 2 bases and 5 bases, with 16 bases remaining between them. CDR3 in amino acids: CASSERLAGADEQYF. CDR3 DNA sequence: TGTGCCAGCAGTGAACGTCTCGCAGGGGCGGACGAGCAGTACTTC.

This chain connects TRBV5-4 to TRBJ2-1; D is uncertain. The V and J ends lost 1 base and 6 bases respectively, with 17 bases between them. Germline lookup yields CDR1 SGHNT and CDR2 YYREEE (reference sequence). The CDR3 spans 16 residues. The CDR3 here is CASSLSASYFGNEQFF. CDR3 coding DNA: TGTGCCAGCAGCTTGTCAGCCTCCTACTTCGGCAATGAGCAGTTCTTC.

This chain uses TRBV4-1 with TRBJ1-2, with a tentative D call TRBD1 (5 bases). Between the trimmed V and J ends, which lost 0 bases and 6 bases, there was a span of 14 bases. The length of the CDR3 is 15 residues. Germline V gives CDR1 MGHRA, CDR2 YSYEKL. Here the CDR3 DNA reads TGCGCCAGCAGCCAAGAATTGGCAGGGTCTGATGGCTACACCTTC. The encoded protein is CASSQELAGSDGYTF.

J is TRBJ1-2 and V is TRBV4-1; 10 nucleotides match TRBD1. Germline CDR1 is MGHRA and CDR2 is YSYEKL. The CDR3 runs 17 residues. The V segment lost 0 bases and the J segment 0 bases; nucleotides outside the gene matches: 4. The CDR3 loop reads CASSQDFGTGANYGYTF. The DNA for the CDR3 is TGCGCCAGCAGCCAAGATTTCGGGACAGGGGCTAACTATGGCTACACCTTC.

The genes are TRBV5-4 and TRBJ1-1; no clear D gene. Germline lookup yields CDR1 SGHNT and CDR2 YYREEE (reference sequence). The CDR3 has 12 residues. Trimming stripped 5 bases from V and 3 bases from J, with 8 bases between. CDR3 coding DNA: TGTGCCAGCAGTGTAAGGGACACTGAAGCTTTCTTT. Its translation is CASSVRDTEAFF.

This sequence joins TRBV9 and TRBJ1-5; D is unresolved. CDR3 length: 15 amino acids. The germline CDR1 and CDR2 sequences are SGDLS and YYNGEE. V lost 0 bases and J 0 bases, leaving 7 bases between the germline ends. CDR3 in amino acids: CASSVGGYSNQPQHF. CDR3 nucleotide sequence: TGTGCCAGCAGCGTAGGAGGGTATAGCAATCAGCCCCAGCATTTT.

The CDR3 DNA is TGTGCCAGCAGTTACTCCCAGGATGGCTACACCTTC. Translation gives CASSYSQDGYTF. The J gene is TRBJ1-2, the V gene TRBV6-6; no firm D call. Germline-derived CDR1 and CDR2 are MNHNY and SVGAGI (reference sequence). This CDR3 is 12 amino acids long. Trimming pared 0 bases from V and 6 bases from J, leaving 5 bases between.

The CDR3 sequence: CATSGGGFGGYTF. The CDR3 bases are TGTGCCACCAGCGGTGGGGGGTTTGGTGGCTACACCTTC. V is TRBV15 and J is TRBJ1-2; D may be TRBD1 (5 bases). This CDR3 is 13 amino acids long. The ends were cut back, 5 bases at V and 7 bases at J, with 14 bases in the middle. Germline CDR1 LNHNV, CDR2 YYDKDF (reference sequence).

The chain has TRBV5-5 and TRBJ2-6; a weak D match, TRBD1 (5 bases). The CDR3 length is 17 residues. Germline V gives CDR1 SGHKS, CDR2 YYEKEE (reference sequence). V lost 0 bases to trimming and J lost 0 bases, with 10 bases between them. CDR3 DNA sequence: TGTGCCAGCAGCTTGGTTGCAGGGCACTCTGGGGCCAACGTCCTGACTTTC. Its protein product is CASSLVAGHSGANVLTF.

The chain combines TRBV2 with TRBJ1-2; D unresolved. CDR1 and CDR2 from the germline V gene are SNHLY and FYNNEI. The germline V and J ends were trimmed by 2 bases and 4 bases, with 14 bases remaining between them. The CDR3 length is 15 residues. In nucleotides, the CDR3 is TGTGCCAGCAGTGAAATCGGCAGGCGAGGCTATGGCTACACCTTC. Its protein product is CASSEIGRRGYGYTF.

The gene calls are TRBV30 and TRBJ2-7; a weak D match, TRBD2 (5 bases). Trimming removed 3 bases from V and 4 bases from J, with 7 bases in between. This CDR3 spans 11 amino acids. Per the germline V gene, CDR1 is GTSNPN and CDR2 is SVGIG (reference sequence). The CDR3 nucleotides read TGTGCCTGGAGGAGGGAATACGAGCAGTACTTC. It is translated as CAWRREYEQYF.

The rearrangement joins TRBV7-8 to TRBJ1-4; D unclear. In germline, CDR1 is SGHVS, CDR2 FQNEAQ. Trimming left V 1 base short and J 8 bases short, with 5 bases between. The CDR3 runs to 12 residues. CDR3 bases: TGTGCCAGCAGCTTAGGAGGGGAAAAACTGTTTTTT. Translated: CASSLGGEKLFF.

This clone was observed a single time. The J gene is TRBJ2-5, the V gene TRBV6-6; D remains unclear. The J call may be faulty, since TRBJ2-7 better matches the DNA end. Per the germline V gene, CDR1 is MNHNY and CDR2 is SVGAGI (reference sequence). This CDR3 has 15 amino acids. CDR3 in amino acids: CASSYGPRSSYEQYF. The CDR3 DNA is TGTGCCAGCAGTTACGGACCGAGAAGCTCCTACGAGCAGTACTTC.

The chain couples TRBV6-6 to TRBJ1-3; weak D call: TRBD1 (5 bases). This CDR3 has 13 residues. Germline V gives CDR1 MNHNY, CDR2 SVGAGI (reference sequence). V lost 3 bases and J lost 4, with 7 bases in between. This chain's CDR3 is CASSYGAGNTIYF. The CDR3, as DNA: TGTGCCAGCAGTTATGGGGCGGGAAACACCATATATTTT.

The CDR3 coding sequence is TGTGCCAGCAGCTTCATTGGTCAGCGGGAGCAAAACATTCAGTACTTC. It specifies CASSFIGQREQNIQYF. The chain employs TRBV7-2 and TRBJ2-4, with 8 bases identical to TRBD2. J gave up 5 bases and V 3 bases, and 9 bases lay outside the gene matches. The CDR3 covers 16 residues. The germline gives CDR1 SGHTA, CDR2 FQGNSA.

In DNA form, the CDR3 reads TGCGCCAGCAGCTTTGTCCCGGGACAGAAGGACAATGAGCAGTTCTTC. It encodes CASSFVPGQKDNEQFF. V usage is TRBV5-1 and J usage is TRBJ2-1; 7 nucleotides agree with TRBD1. The CDR3 spans 16 residues. The J segment lost 5 bases and the V segment lost 2 bases, leaving 10 bases of the junction unmatched. Germline CDR1 and CDR2: SGHRS and YFSETQ.

In nucleotides, the CDR3 is TGTGCCAGCAGCCCCGCAGGGAATCAGCCCCAGCATTTT. This encodes CASSPAGNQPQHF. The J gene is TRBJ1-5, the V gene TRBV7-6; TRBD1 might be the D (5 bases). The germline CDR1 and CDR2 sequences are SGHVS and FNYEAQ. V lost 5 bases, J lost 4 bases, and 9 bases lay in between. This CDR3 is built from 13 residues.

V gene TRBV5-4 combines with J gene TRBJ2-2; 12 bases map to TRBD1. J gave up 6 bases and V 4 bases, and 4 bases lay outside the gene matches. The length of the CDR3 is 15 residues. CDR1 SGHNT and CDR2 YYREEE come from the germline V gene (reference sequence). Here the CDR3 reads CASSPGTGGSGELFF. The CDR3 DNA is TGTGCCAGCAGCCCCGGGACAGGGGGCTCCGGGGAGCTGTTTTTT.

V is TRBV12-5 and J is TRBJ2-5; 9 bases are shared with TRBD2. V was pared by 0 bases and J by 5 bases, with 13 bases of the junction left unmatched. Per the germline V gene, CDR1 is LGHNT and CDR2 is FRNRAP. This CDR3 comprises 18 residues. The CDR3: CASGLVVSSGGAIETQYF. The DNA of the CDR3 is TGTGCTAGTGGTTTGGTAGTGAGTAGCGGGGGTGCCATCGAGACCCAGTACTTC.

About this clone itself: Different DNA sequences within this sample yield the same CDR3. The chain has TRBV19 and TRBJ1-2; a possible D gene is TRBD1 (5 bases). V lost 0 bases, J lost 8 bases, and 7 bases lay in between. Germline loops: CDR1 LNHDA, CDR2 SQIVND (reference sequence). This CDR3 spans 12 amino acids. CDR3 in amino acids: CASSIDGGGYTF. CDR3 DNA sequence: TGTGCCAGTAGTATAGATGGGGGAGGCTACACCTTC.

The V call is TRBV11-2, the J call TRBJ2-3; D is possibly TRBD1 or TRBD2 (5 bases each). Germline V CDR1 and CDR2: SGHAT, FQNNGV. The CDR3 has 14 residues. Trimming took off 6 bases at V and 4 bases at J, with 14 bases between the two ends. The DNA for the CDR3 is TGTGCCAGCAGTTCGGGGTGGGGCCCAGATACGCAGTATTTT. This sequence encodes CASSSGWGPDTQYF.